Listed here is a single T cell receptor beta chain. The antigen remains unidentified. Original handling: Out-of-frame sequences were removed, leaving 2,000,000 or so distinct TCRbeta sequences. Only in-frame clones appear in the TCRdb table, and some are missing; sequencing was by immunoSEQ multiplex PCR. That table is the source of V, J and clone size, and D and trimming were worked out from the DNA. Here the sample spans over 50,000 clones, roughly 79% being singletons. The sort gate was single viable CD3+CD4+CD8-CD45RO+ cells for memory CD4+ T cells. The data were obtained in a study of memory CD4+ T cells and cytomegalovirus serostatus. The wider study: Donors were healthy Belgian adults, several CMV seropositive and 24 seronegative. Whole-study findings and limits: Each of 67 CMV-associated TCRbeta sequences occurred in one to five individuals.

The CDR3 consists of 14 residues. Germline V CDR1 and CDR2: SGHTA, FQGNSA. V shed 3 bases, J shed 8 bases, and the junction held 7 bases outside the gene matches. This sequence originates from an adult in good health and CMV-seronegative. The chain employs TRBV7-2 and TRBJ1-2; TRBD1 agrees at 9 bases. Sequences were obtained from memory CD4+ T cells from blood. The CDR3 spells CASSFKQGARGYTF. The CDR3 bases are TGTGCCAGCAGCTTTAAACAGGGGGCAAGGGGCTACACCTTC.